The entry that follows covers one T cell receptor (beta chain) sequence. The CDR3 contains 11 residues. Trimming stripped 8 bases from V and 3 bases from J, with 5 bases between. The V gene's germline CDR1 is MDHEN and CDR2 SYDVKM. The assay was immunoSEQ multiplex PCR, and TCRdb's table has in-frame clones only and misses some. In the table there are around 2.5 million clones, 80% to 95% of which are singletons. This specimen comes from a study of shared clonotypes between healthy human individuals. The clonotype comes from a man younger than 35 in good health. Some clones in this sample may be carry-over from other donors' samples. The chain links TRBV28 to TRBJ2-1, with no clear D. Sequences were obtained from naive CD4+ T cells from PBMCs. This sample's subset: CD45RA+ positively selected. The chain's CDR3 is CASVVYNEQFF. DNA of the CDR3: TGTGCCAGCGTAGTCTACAATGAGCAGTTCTTC.